This TCR beta chain derives from a study of shared clonotypes between healthy human individuals. Study summary: Each donor's CD8 memory used one plate, CD8 naive two, each CD4 subset three. The study's findings and limits: Generally, estimated richness proved larger in naive subsets than it did in memory subsets.

Notes on this clone: Its specificity is unknown.

Researchers partitioned CD4+ cells into CD45RA+ naive and CD45RA-negative memory subsets. V lost 4 bases to trimming and J lost 0 bases; unmatched junction nucleotides: 3. The CDR3 runs to 15 residues. Germline V CDR1 and CDR2: MNHEY, SVGAGI. Approximately 200 ng DNA, tens of thousands of T cell genomes, went into each sorted-subset replicate PCR. The data were produced by immunoSEQ multiplex PCR, yet TCRdb's version contains in-frame clones alone and is incomplete. Of 2 million to 2.5 million clones in the sample, approximately 96% were seen once. The sequence was obtained from a man aged 18-30 years in good health. The chain couples TRBV6-5 to TRBJ1-3, with TRBD1 matching 7 bases. Sequences were obtained from naive CD4+ T cells sorted from blood. Subset described: CD45RA+ positively selected. The CDR3 DNA reads TGTGCCAGCAGTTGGGGACAGCTCTCTGGAAACACCATATATTTT. Translation: CASSWGQLSGNTIYF.